These 16 T cell receptor beta chains were all obtained from the same sample, sequenced in a study of blood T cell repertoires in COVID-19. TCRdb keeps only in-frame clones here, not all; method: immunoSEQ multiplex PCR. The repertoire consists of about 250,000 clones, with 75% to 85% occurring once and the leading ten covering around 5.9%. Material: peripheral blood. The origin of the receptors is a human donor in a cohort sampled during active COVID-19.

The chain recombines TRBV14 with TRBJ1-1; tentatively, D is TRBD1 (6 bases). The germline V gene encodes CDR1 SGHDN and CDR2 FVKESK. This CDR3 has 15 residues. The germline V and J ends were trimmed by 2 bases and 3 bases, with 13 bases remaining between them. The CDR3 spells CASSQWTAKDTEAFF. The CDR3 DNA is TGTGCCAGCAGCCAATGGACAGCTAAGGACACTGAAGCTTTCTTT.

This chain links TRBV10-3 with TRBJ1-1, with D possibly being TRBD1 (6 bases). Per the germline V gene, CDR1 is ENHRY and CDR2 is SYGVKD. With 6 bases removed from V and 4 bases from J, the gap between germline ends came to 18 bases. The CDR3 loop spans 15 amino acids. CDR3 loop: CAIRGAQTRSTEAFF. The CDR3 region has the DNA TGTGCCATCAGGGGGGCCCAGACGAGGAGCACTGAAGCTTTCTTT.

The chain employs TRBV10-3 and TRBJ2-3; 9 bases match TRBD2. Germline CDR1 and CDR2: ENHRY and SYGVKD. The CDR3 runs to 15 residues. J gave up 5 bases and V 4 bases, and 7 bases lay outside the gene matches. The CDR3 spells CAISAAGGNQDTQYF. In nucleotides, the CDR3 is TGTGCCATCAGTGCAGCGGGGGGTAATCAAGATACGCAGTATTTT.

V gene TRBV7-9 combines with J gene TRBJ1-1; 7 bases match TRBD1. V dropped 5 bases and J dropped 4; count of bases not matched to a gene: 7. The germline V gene has CDR1 SEHNR and CDR2 FQNEAQ (reference sequence). This CDR3 contains 14 residues. CDR3: CASSRDRDPTEAFF. CDR3 bases: TGTGCCAGCAGCCGCGACAGGGACCCCACTGAAGCTTTCTTT.

The rearrangement links TRBV6-5 to TRBJ2-3; TRBD1 matches 7 bases. V shed 6 bases, J shed 0 bases, and the junction held 3 bases outside the gene matches. CDR1 is MNHEY, CDR2 SVGAGI, per germline. The CDR3 is made up of 14 amino acids. CDR3 residues: CASRGTASTDTQYF. CDR3 DNA sequence: TGTGCCAGCAGGGGGACAGCAAGCACAGATACGCAGTATTTT.

This clone was observed once. This sequence joins TRBV20-1 and TRBJ1-1, with D possibly TRBD1 on 5 matching bases. V was shortened by 5 bases and J by 3 bases, with 13 bases between the two germline ends. Germline-derived CDR1 and CDR2 are DFQATT and SNEGSKA (reference sequence). This CDR3 contains 13 residues. The CDR3 is CSAGAGLYTEAFF. The CDR3 DNA is TGCAGTGCTGGTGCAGGGCTATACACTGAAGCTTTCTTT.

The CDR3 DNA is TGTGCCAGCAGCGGACGAGAGGGGGCGTTCGGAAACACCATATATTTT. Protein product: CASSGREGAFGNTIYF. V usage is TRBV9 and J usage is TRBJ1-3; 7 bases match TRBD1. The V gene's germline CDR1 is SGDLS and CDR2 YYNGEE. The CDR3 loop spans 16 amino acids. Trimming took 3 bases from V and 4 from J; bases not matched to a gene: 10.

V usage is TRBV24-1 and J usage is TRBJ2-3; D unclear. V shed 5 bases and J shed 5 bases, with 4 bases lying between them. CDR1 is KGHDR and CDR2 is SFDVKD in the germline V gene. The CDR3 is 11 residues long. In DNA, the CDR3 is TGTGCCACCAGTGCCCAAGATACGCAGTATTTT. Its protein is CATSAQDTQYF.

The chain combines TRBV7-2 with TRBJ2-3, with 10 bases identical to TRBD1. The CDR3 is made up of 15 amino acids. Trimming took 4 bases from V and 5 from J; bases not matched to a gene: 6. Per the germline V gene, CDR1 is SGHTA and CDR2 is FQGNSA. The CDR3 reads CASSYRQGAGDTQYF. CDR3 nucleotide sequence: TGTGCCAGCAGCTACCGACAGGGGGCGGGAGATACGCAGTATTTT.

CDR3 in amino acids: CASSLTPTGGNQPQHF. In DNA, the CDR3 is TGTGCCAGCAGTCTTACGCCGACAGGGGGCAATCAGCCCCAGCATTTT. The chain links TRBV3-1 (or the pseudogene TRBV3-2) to TRBJ1-5; 8 bases map to TRBD1. V was clipped by 6 bases and J by 2 bases; unmatched bases: 9. Germline values: CDR1 LGHDT, CDR2 YNNKEL (reference sequence). The CDR3 has 16 amino acids.

This clone has just one count. The V call is TRBV4-2, the J call TRBJ2-7; 9 nucleotides agree with TRBD2. V shed 2 bases, J shed 2 bases, and the junction held 1 base outside the gene matches. This CDR3 has 14 amino acids. The germline V gene encodes CDR1 LGHNA and CDR2 YNFKEQ. The CDR3 here is CASSQPSGAYEQYF. The DNA of the CDR3 is TGTGCCAGCAGCCAACCTAGCGGGGCCTACGAGCAGTACTTC.

The chain is built from TRBV10-3 and TRBJ2-1; 9 nucleotides match TRBD2. CDR1 is ENHRY, CDR2 SYGVKD, per germline. J lost 2 bases, V lost 6 bases, and 8 bases had no gene match. The CDR3 contains 16 residues. CDR3 DNA sequence: TGTGCCATCAGCAAGACTAGCGGAGGACCCTACAATGAGCAGTTCTTC. Translating gives CAISKTSGGPYNEQFF.

The chain couples TRBV19 to TRBJ2-2; 7 bases align to TRBD1. J was trimmed by 1 base and V by 3 bases; bases with no gene match: 2. Germline V gives CDR1 LNHDA, CDR2 SQIVND (reference sequence). The CDR3 covers 15 residues. The CDR3 protein is CASSMGQLNTGELFF. CDR3 bases: TGTGCCAGTAGTATGGGACAGTTGAACACCGGGGAGCTGTTTTTT.

V gene TRBV7-9 combines with J gene TRBJ1-1, with 11 bases matching TRBD1. V lost 4 bases and J lost 12; bases outside the gene matches: 10. This CDR3 comprises 14 residues. CDR1 and CDR2 from the germline V gene are SEHNR and FQNEAQ (reference sequence). CDR3 residues: CASSYHRDRGFTFF. CDR3 DNA: TGTGCCAGCAGCTACCACCGGGACAGGGGGTTTACTTTCTTT.

This chain joins TRBV4-1 and TRBJ2-5; TRBD1 is a possible D gene (5 bases). Trimming stripped 0 bases from V and 7 bases from J, with 12 bases between. Germline CDR1 is MGHRA and CDR2 is YSYEKL. The CDR3 is made up of 14 amino acids. CDR3 nucleotides: TGCGCCAGCAGCCAAGATGCACCAACAGGGACCCAGTACTTC. Its protein product is CASSQDAPTGTQYF.

The chain is built from TRBV7-2 and TRBJ1-4; D unclear. Germline V gives CDR1 SGHTA, CDR2 FQGNSA. CDR3 length: 13 residues. Trimming cost V 2 bases and J 4 bases, with 5 bases left between them. The CDR3 region is CASSLYSNEKLFF. The CDR3 DNA sequence: TGTGCCAGCAGCTTATACAGTAATGAAAAACTGTTTTTT.